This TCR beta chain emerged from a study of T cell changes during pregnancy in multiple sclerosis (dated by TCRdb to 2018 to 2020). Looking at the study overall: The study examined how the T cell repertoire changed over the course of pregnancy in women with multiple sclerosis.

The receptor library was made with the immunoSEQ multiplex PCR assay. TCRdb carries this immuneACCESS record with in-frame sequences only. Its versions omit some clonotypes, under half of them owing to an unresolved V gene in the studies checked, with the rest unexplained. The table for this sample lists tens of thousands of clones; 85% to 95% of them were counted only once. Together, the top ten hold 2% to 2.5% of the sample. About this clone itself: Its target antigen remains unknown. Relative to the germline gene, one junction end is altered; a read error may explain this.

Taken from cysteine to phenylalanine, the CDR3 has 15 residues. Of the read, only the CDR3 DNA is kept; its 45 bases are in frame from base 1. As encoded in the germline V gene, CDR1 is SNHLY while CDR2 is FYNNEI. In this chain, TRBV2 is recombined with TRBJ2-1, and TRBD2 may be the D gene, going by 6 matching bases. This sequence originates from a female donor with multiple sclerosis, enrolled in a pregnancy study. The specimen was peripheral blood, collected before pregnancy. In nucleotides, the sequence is TGTGCCAGCAGTGATGGTTGGGACTCCCACAATGAGCAGTTCTTC. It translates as CASSDGWDSHNEQFF.